These T cell receptor beta chains were read from a single sample in a study of T cell responses to AZD1222 COVID-19 vaccine. The data were produced by immunoSEQ multiplex PCR, yet TCRdb's version contains in-frame clones alone and is incomplete. The repertoire consists of more than 120,000 clones, with roughly 86% occurring once and the leading ten covering approximately 5.4%. Source: peripheral blood, taken 28 days after the second dose of the MenACWY control vaccine. These receptors all stem from an adult who received the MenACWY meningococcal vaccine as a control. The CDR3 runs from the conserved cysteine through the conserved F or W. The order of the fields is J gene, D gene, CDR3 length, clone size, V gene, CDR3 protein, CDR3 DNA. The D gene is left open where the match is weak. A row's size may be missing; if present it is once, few, many or a size class.

>TRBJ1-4|-|16|-|TRBV5-1
CASSLHRSATNEKLFF
TGCGCCAGCAGCTTGCACCGGTCAGCAACTAATGAAAAACTGTTTTTT
>TRBJ2-1|-|14|-|TRBV3-1/TRBV3-2
CASSRGTLGNEQFF
TGTGCCAGCAGCCGCGGGACATTGGGCAATGAGCAGTTCTTC
>TRBJ2-3|TRBD2|15|-|TRBV5-4
CASSLKRGGPDTQYF
TGTGCCAGCAGCTTGAAGCGGGGGGGCCCAGATACGCAGTATTTT
>TRBJ2-2|-|14|-|TRBV6-5
CASSSGRVAGELFF
TGTGCCAGCTCGAGCGGCCGGGTGGCCGGGGAGCTGTTTTTT
>TRBJ1-2|TRBD1|14|-|TRBV11-3
CASSWGQDDYGYTF
TGTGCCAGCAGCTGGGGACAGGACGACTATGGCTACACCTTC
>TRBJ2-6|-|15|-|TRBV7-7
CASSQELSRANVLTF
TGTGCCAGCAGCCAGGAGCTAAGTCGGGCCAACGTCCTGACTTTC
>TRBJ2-5|-|14|-|TRBV7-9
CASSLDAVQETQYF
TGTGCCAGCAGCTTAGATGCAGTACAAGAGACCCAGTACTTC
>TRBJ2-4|-|17|-|TRBV9
CASSVTDAYLAKNIQYF
TGTGCCAGCAGCGTGACGGATGCATACCTAGCCAAAAACATTCAGTACTTC
>TRBJ1-5|TRBD1|16|-|TRBV28
CASSLPPTGFRQPQHF
TGTGCCAGCAGTTTACCCCCGACAGGGTTTAGGCAGCCCCAGCATTTT
>TRBJ1-1|TRBD1|14|-|TRBV7-9
CASSLYTGDTEAFF
TGTGCCAGCAGCTTATACACAGGGGACACTGAAGCTTTCTTT
>TRBJ1-1|-|13|-|TRBV11-1
CASSFSGRGQAFF
TGTGCCAGCAGCTTTTCGGGCAGGGGCCAGGCTTTCTTT
>TRBJ1-1|TRBD1|17|-|TRBV19
CASSKRTPTGLNTEAFF
TGTGCCAGTAGTAAACGAACCCCGACAGGGTTGAACACTGAAGCTTTCTTT
>TRBJ1-2|TRBD1|13|-|TRBV19
CASSSRTGAGYTF
TGTGCCAGTAGTAGCAGGACAGGCGCCGGCTACACCTTC
>TRBJ2-1|-|16|-|TRBV18
CASSPPVQSSYNEQFF
TGTGCCAGCTCACCACCGGTCCAGAGCTCCTACAATGAGCAGTTCTTC
>TRBJ2-1|-|14|once|TRBV7-9
CASSPGMRGDEQFF
TGTGCCAGCAGCCCCGGGATGCGAGGCGATGAGCAGTTCTTC
>TRBJ1-5|-|12|once|TRBV7-8
CASSLTTRPQHF
TGTGCCAGCAGCTTAACTACGCGGCCCCAGCATTTT
>TRBJ2-3|TRBD1|13|-|TRBV28
CASSRDSSDTQYF
TGTGCCAGCAGCCGGGACAGTTCAGATACGCAGTATTTT
>TRBJ2-2|TRBD1|15|-|TRBV5-4
CASSLGQASGGELFF
TGTGCCAGCAGCCTGGGACAGGCCTCTGGCGGGGAGCTGTTTTTT
>TRBJ2-1|TRBD1|17|-|TRBV19
CASSSPGTGQLGSEQFF
TGTGCCAGTAGTTCCCCCGGGACAGGCCAACTGGGGAGTGAGCAGTTCTTC
>TRBJ2-1|-|14|-|TRBV6-1
CASSEAGEDDEQFF
TGTGCCAGCAGTGAAGCGGGAGAGGACGATGAGCAGTTCTTC
>TRBJ2-1|-|14|-|TRBV7-9
CASSLAGSYNEQFF
TGTGCCAGCAGCTTAGCGGGCTCCTACAATGAGCAGTTCTTC
>TRBJ1-4|-|14|-|TRBV19
CASSIWGIGEKLFF
TGTGCCAGTAGTATTTGGGGAATTGGTGAAAAACTGTTTTTT
>TRBJ1-6|-|17|-|TRBV7-2
CASSLRAGGTYNSPLHF
TGTGCCAGCAGCTTAAGGGCGGGGGGGACCTATAATTCACCCCTCCACTTT
>TRBJ1-4|TRBD1|20|-|TRBV27
CASSFSPPGDRATTNEKLFF
TGTGCCAGCAGTTTCTCGCCCCCTGGGGACAGGGCGACTACTAATGAAAAACTGTTTTTT
>TRBJ1-5|TRBD1|16|many|TRBV30
CAWSPGTGGFGQPQHF
TGTGCCTGGAGTCCCGGGACAGGGGGCTTTGGTCAGCCCCAGCATTTT
>TRBJ1-2|TRBD1|15|-|TRBV5-1
CASSLPGTDYYGYTF
TGCGCCAGCAGCTTGCCCGGGACAGACTACTATGGCTACACCTTC
>TRBJ1-5|-|13|-|TRBV7-2
CASSGDSNQPQHF
TGTGCCAGCAGCGGGGACAGCAATCAGCCCCAGCATTTT
>TRBJ2-7|-|14|-|TRBV7-2
CASSFTGASYEQYF
TGTGCCAGCAGCTTTACGGGGGCTTCCTACGAGCAGTACTTC
>TRBJ2-7|-|15|-|TRBV4-3
CASSQEVRVNHEQYF
TGCGCCAGCAGCCAAGAAGTCAGGGTAAACCACGAGCAGTACTTC
>TRBJ1-1|TRBD1|15|-|TRBV3-1/TRBV3-2
CASSQWGQGGTEAFF
TGTGCCAGCAGCCAATGGGGACAGGGGGGGACTGAAGCTTTCTTT
>TRBJ1-2|-|13|-|TRBV5-4
CASIGQNTNGYTF
TGTGCCAGCATTGGACAGAACACAAATGGCTACACCTTC
>TRBJ2-4|-|15|-|TRBV27
CASRTIYLAKNIQYF
TGTGCCAGCAGGACCATCTACCTAGCCAAAAACATTCAGTACTTC
>TRBJ1-2|TRBD1|13|few|TRBV30
CAWSAYRGLGYTF
TGTGCCTGGAGTGCTTACAGGGGGCTAGGCTACACCTTC
>TRBJ2-7|TRBD2|16|-|TRBV7-2
CASSLGPTSGSDEQYF
TGTGCCAGCAGCTTAGGACCTACTAGCGGGAGCGACGAGCAGTACTTC
>TRBJ1-2|-|15|-|TRBV6-6
CASSYSGDIQYGYTF
TGTGCCAGCAGTTACTCAGGGGACATTCAGTATGGCTACACCTTC
>TRBJ2-1|-|13|-|TRBV6-5
CASSSEPRNEQFF
TGTGCCAGCAGTTCGGAGCCTAGGAATGAGCAGTTCTTC
>TRBJ2-7|-|16|-|TRBV3-1/TRBV3-2
CASSQDDEGGAYEQYF
TGTGCCAGCAGCCAAGATGATGAAGGGGGTGCCTACGAGCAGTACTTC
>TRBJ2-2|-|15|-|TRBV19
CASSIVGGVTGELFF
TGTGCCAGTAGTATAGTTGGAGGGGTCACCGGGGAGCTGTTTTTT
>TRBJ2-5|TRBD1|16|-|TRBV5-1
CASSLRPGQAQETQYF
TGCGCCAGCAGCTTAAGACCGGGACAGGCCCAAGAGACCCAGTACTTC
>TRBJ1-6|-|12|-|TRBV28
CASSTGFPPLHF
TGTGCCAGTAGTACAGGGTTCCCACCCCTCCACTTT
>TRBJ2-7|TRBD1|14|-|TRBV7-8
CASSAGQGIREQYF
TGTGCCAGCAGCGCGGGACAGGGTATCCGCGAGCAGTACTTC
>TRBJ1-2|-|12|once|TRBV10-3
CAISTHALGYTF
TGTGCCATCAGCACACATGCCCTTGGCTACACCTTC
>TRBJ1-2|-|17|-|TRBV9
CASSVASGVGANYGYTF
TGTGCCAGCAGCGTAGCTTCAGGGGTCGGGGCTAACTATGGCTACACCTTC
>TRBJ2-3|-|13|-|TRBV12-5
CASGLSGTDTQYF
TGTGCTAGTGGTTTATCGGGAACAGATACGCAGTATTTT
>TRBJ2-3|-|15|-|TRBV6-2/TRBV6-3
CASSIAETFTDTQYF
TGTGCCAGCAGCATAGCGGAAACTTTCACAGATACGCAGTATTTT
>TRBJ2-2|TRBD2|17|once|TRBV28
CASSLVAGGPNTGELFF
TGTGCCAGCAGTTTAGTGGCGGGAGGCCCGAACACCGGGGAGCTGTTTTTT
>TRBJ2-2|-|17|-|TRBV4-2
CASSQVQTGTPVWELFF
TGTGCCAGCAGCCAAGTACAGACCGGGACCCCCGTCTGGGAGCTGTTTTTT
>TRBJ1-1|-|14|-|TRBV6-2/TRBV6-3
CASSYGAGNTEAFF
TGTGCCAGCAGTTATGGGGCGGGGAACACTGAAGCTTTCTTT
>TRBJ1-4|-|12|-|TRBV5-3
CARSILNEKLFF
TGTGCCAGAAGCATCCTTAATGAAAAACTGTTTTTT
>TRBJ1-2|TRBD1|13|few|TRBV20-1
CSASASTGDGYTF
TGCAGTGCTAGTGCCTCGACAGGGGATGGCTACACCTTC
>TRBJ2-3|TRBD1|15|-|TRBV9
CASSVDRGRQDTQYF
TGTGCCAGCAGCGTGGACAGGGGGCGTCAGGATACGCAGTATTTT
>TRBJ2-1|TRBD2|16|-|TRBV6-2/TRBV6-3
CASSRLAQFSYNEQFF
TGTGCCAGCAGCAGACTAGCACAATTCTCCTACAATGAGCAGTTCTTC
>TRBJ1-5|-|14|-|TRBV5-1
CASSFDSDSQPQHF
TGCGCCAGCAGCTTCGACAGTGATTCCCAGCCCCAGCATTTT